These 8 T cell receptor beta chains were all obtained from the same sample, sequenced in a study of T cell changes during pregnancy in multiple sclerosis. The data were produced by immunoSEQ multiplex PCR, yet TCRdb's version contains in-frame clones alone and is incomplete. The sample holds fewer than 85,000 clones, 93% seen once. The sample in question was peripheral blood, obtained in the second trimester of pregnancy. Source of these receptors: a female donor with multiple sclerosis, enrolled in a pregnancy study.

The chain links TRBV10-2 to TRBJ1-6; 10 bases are shared with TRBD1. Germline trimming cut 8 bases from V and 9 bases from J; bases unmatched to any gene: 4. In germline, CDR1 is WSHSY, CDR2 SAAADI. The CDR3 contains 13 residues. The CDR3 is CASWDRGGSPLHF. CDR3 DNA sequence: TGCGCCAGCTGGGACAGGGGAGGTTCACCCCTCCACTTT.

The chain recombines TRBV28 with TRBJ2-1; D ambiguous. The CDR3 has 13 residues. V dropped 2 bases and J dropped 9 bases, with 11 bases sitting between them. The V gene's germline CDR1 is MDHEN and CDR2 SYDVKM. In DNA, the CDR3 is TGTGCCAGCAGTTTAGGTGGTACCGGTGAGCAGTTCTTC. Protein product: CASSLGGTGEQFF.

The chain joins TRBV29-1 to TRBJ1-2; D gene unclear. V was shortened by 7 bases and J by 4 bases, with 16 bases between the two germline ends. Germline CDR1 and CDR2: SQVTM and ANQGSEA. This CDR3 is built from 13 residues. The CDR3 DNA is TGCAGCGCAGCGGACGGAGATTTCTATGGCTACACCTTC. This translates into CSAADGDFYGYTF.

This rearrangement joins TRBV28 to TRBJ1-2; 7 bases align to TRBD1. Germline-derived CDR1 and CDR2 are MDHEN and SYDVKM. V trimming: 5 bases; J trimming: 5 bases; junction bases outside the gene matches: 5. The CDR3 is made up of 13 amino acids. The CDR3 reads CASSLGTAYGYTF. The CDR3 nucleotides read TGTGCCAGCAGTCTTGGGACAGCGTATGGCTACACCTTC.

This chain links TRBV15 with TRBJ1-4, with D tentatively TRBD1 (5 bases). There are 15 residues in the CDR3. Germline V gene lookup returns CDR1 LNHNV and CDR2 YYDKDF (reference sequence). V shed 6 bases and J shed 4 bases, with 15 bases lying between them. The CDR3 reads CATSTGRQHNEKLFF. DNA of the CDR3: TGTGCCACCAGTACCGGGAGACAGCATAATGAAAAACTGTTTTTT.

The chain couples TRBV11-2 to TRBJ1-1; weak D call: TRBD1 (5 bases). The CDR3 length is 11 residues. CDR1 and CDR2 (germline): SGHAT, FQNNGV. Trimming took 8 bases from V and 5 from J, leaving 9 bases between them. The CDR3 reads CASSGGTEAFF. CDR3 coding DNA: TGTGCCAGCTCGGGGGGTACTGAAGCTTTCTTT.

This chain joins TRBV9 and TRBJ1-4, with a tentative D call TRBD1 (6 bases). Germline V gene sequence: CDR1 SGDLS, CDR2 YYNGEE. This CDR3 region has 16 residues. Between the trimmed V and J ends, which lost 0 bases and 6 bases, there was a span of 15 bases. The CDR3 DNA reads TGTGCCAGCAGCGTAGCTATCGGGGGGCGGGATGAAAAACTGTTTTTT. It codes for CASSVAIGGRDEKLFF.

The CDR3: CACKQVNYGYTF. CDR3 in DNA: TGTGCCTGTAAACAGGTTAACTATGGCTACACCTTC. This chain uses TRBV30 with TRBJ1-2, with D perhaps TRBD1 (5 bases). There are 12 residues in the CDR3. Trimming pared 6 bases from V and 1 base from J, leaving 9 bases between. The germline V gene encodes CDR1 GTSNPN and CDR2 SVGIG (reference sequence).